These T cell receptor beta chains were read from a single sample in a study of blood T cell repertoires in COVID-19. The data were produced by immunoSEQ multiplex PCR, yet TCRdb's version contains in-frame clones alone and is incomplete. Of hundreds of thousands of clones in the sample, 88% were seen once. The sample consisted of peripheral blood. These receptors were taken from a human donor in a cohort sampled during active COVID-19. The CDR3 runs from the conserved cysteine through the conserved F or W. The D gene is left open where the match is weak. Rows may omit the clone size; those that give it use once, few, many or a size class.

size: .
V: TRBV4-3
length: 16
J: TRBJ1-1
D: .
DNA: TGCGCCAGCAGCCGTGGGTTTAAGATAGGGAGGTCTGAAGCTTTCTTT
CDR3: CASSRGFKIGRSEAFF

size: .
V: TRBV3-1/TRBV3-2
length: 15
J: TRBJ1-2
D: .
DNA: TGTGCCAGCAGCCAAGGTGCTCTGCGCAACTATGGCTACACCTTC
CDR3: CASSQGALRNYGYTF

size: .
V: TRBV27
length: 13
J: TRBJ1-2
D: .
DNA: TGTGCCAGCAGCCTGACTCCGAGACGTGGCTACACCTTC
CDR3: CASSLTPRRGYTF

size: .
V: TRBV7-9
length: 13
J: TRBJ2-1
D: .
DNA: .
CDR3: CASILAGAGGQFF

size: .
V: TRBV9
length: 14
J: TRBJ1-6
D: .
DNA: TGTGCCAGCAGCGTAGCAGGCTATAATTCACCCCTCCACTTT
CDR3: CASSVAGYNSPLHF

size: .
V: TRBV5-1
length: 14
J: TRBJ2-1
D: TRBD1
DNA: TGCGCCAGCACTACAGGGGGCTCCTACAATGAGCAGTTCTTC
CDR3: CASTTGGSYNEQFF

size: .
V: TRBV28
length: 17
J: TRBJ2-1
D: .
DNA: TGTGCCAGCACCTCGGCGGGGAATAGTCGCTCCTACAATGAGCAGTTCTTC
CDR3: CASTSAGNSRSYNEQFF

size: few
V: TRBV4-2
length: 17
J: TRBJ2-7
D: .
DNA: TGTGCCAGCAGCGCCAGGTGGGCCCAGGGTGCGATCTACGAGCAGTACTTC
CDR3: CASSARWAQGAIYEQYF

size: .
V: TRBV7-3
length: 13
J: TRBJ1-2
D: TRBD1
DNA: TGTGCCAGCAGCCCCGACAGGGGATATGGCTACACCTTC
CDR3: CASSPDRGYGYTF

size: .
V: TRBV28
length: 16
J: TRBJ2-3
D: TRBD2
DNA: TGTGCCAGCAGTCGGGTAGCGGGAGAAGAAGCAGATACGCAGTATTTT
CDR3: CASSRVAGEEADTQYF

size: .
V: TRBV5-4
length: 16
J: TRBJ2-7
D: TRBD2
DNA: TGTGCCAGCAGCTCCCCGGGGTCGGGAGGGTACTACGAGCAGTACTTC
CDR3: CASSSPGSGGYYEQYF

size: .
V: TRBV9
length: 17
J: TRBJ2-7
D: TRBD2
DNA: TGTGCCAGCAGCTACCCCCCAACTAGCGGAGGGACCTACGAGCAGTACTTC
CDR3: CASSYPPTSGGTYEQYF

size: .
V: TRBV30
length: 13
J: TRBJ1-2
D: .
DNA: TGTGCCTGGAGATGGTCGTCGGGGTATGGCTACACCTTC
CDR3: CAWRWSSGYGYTF

size: .
V: TRBV5-8
length: 14
J: TRBJ2-7
D: .
DNA: TGTGCCAGCAGCTTGGGGGACTCCCGTTACGAGCAGTACTTC
CDR3: CASSLGDSRYEQYF

size: .
V: TRBV19
length: 12
J: TRBJ1-2
D: TRBD1
DNA: TGTGCCACAACAGGGGAATTCTATGGCTACACCTTC
CDR3: CATTGEFYGYTF

size: .
V: TRBV5-4
length: 15
J: TRBJ2-3
D: .
DNA: TGTGCCAGCAGCTTGAGGCTAGCTAGCACAGATACGCAGTATTTT
CDR3: CASSLRLASTDTQYF

size: few
V: TRBV28
length: 14
J: TRBJ1-6
D: .
DNA: TGTGCCAGCAGGTCACAAGGGGAAACCTCACCCCTCCACTTT
CDR3: CASRSQGETSPLHF

size: .
V: TRBV6-5
length: 15
J: TRBJ2-3
D: .
DNA: TGTGCCAGCAGTACATGGACAGGGAGGGCCGATACGCAGTATTTT
CDR3: CASSTWTGRADTQYF

size: .
V: TRBV5-8
length: 15
J: TRBJ2-7
D: TRBD1
DNA: TGTGCCAGCAGCTTGTACCGGACAGGGGGATCCGAGCAGTACTTC
CDR3: CASSLYRTGGSEQYF

size: .
V: TRBV19
length: 15
J: TRBJ1-5
D: .
DNA: TGTGCCAGTAGTACACCACAGGGATGGGGTCAGCCCCAGCATTTT
CDR3: CASSTPQGWGQPQHF

size: .
V: TRBV10-3
length: 15
J: TRBJ2-7
D: .
DNA: TGTGCCATCAGTGAGCCACCACCCCGGGCCTACGAGCAGTACTTC
CDR3: CAISEPPPRAYEQYF

size: .
V: TRBV5-1
length: 15
J: TRBJ2-1
D: TRBD1
DNA: TGCGCCAGCAGCCCCAGACAGGGGGACTACAATGAGCAGTTCTTC
CDR3: CASSPRQGDYNEQFF

size: .
V: TRBV4-3
length: 19
J: TRBJ2-1
D: TRBD2
DNA: TGCGCCAGCAGCCAAGAATTGAGGCGGCTAGCGGGAGTTGTGGATGAGCAGTTCTTC
CDR3: CASSQELRRLAGVVDEQFF

size: .
V: TRBV27
length: 16
J: TRBJ2-4
D: .
DNA: TGTGCCAGCAGTTTTAATACCCCAGGACTGCCCCACATTCAGTACTTC
CDR3: CASSFNTPGLPHIQYF